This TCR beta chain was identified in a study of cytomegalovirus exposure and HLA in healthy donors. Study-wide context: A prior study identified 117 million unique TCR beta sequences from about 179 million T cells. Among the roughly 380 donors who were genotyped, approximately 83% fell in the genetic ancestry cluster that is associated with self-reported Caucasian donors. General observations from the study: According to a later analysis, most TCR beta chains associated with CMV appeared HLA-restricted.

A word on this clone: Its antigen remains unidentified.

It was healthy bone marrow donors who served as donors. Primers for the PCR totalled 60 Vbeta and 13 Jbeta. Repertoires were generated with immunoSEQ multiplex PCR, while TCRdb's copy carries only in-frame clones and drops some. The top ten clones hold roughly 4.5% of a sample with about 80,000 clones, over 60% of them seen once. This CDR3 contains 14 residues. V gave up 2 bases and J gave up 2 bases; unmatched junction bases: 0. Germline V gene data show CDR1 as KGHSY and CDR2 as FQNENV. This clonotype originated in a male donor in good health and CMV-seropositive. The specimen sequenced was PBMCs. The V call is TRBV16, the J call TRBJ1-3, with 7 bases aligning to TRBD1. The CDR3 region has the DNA TGTGCCAGCAGCCAAGACAGGGCTGGAAACACCATATATTTT. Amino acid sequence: CASSQDRAGNTIYF. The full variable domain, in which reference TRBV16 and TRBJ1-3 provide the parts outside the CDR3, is GEEVAQTPKHLVRGEGQKAKLYCAPIKGHSYVFWYQQVLKNEFKFLISFQNENVFDETGMPKERFSAKCLPNSPCSLEIQATKLEDSAVYFCASSQDRAGNTIYFGEGSWLTVV.